The present T cell receptor beta chain was sequenced within a study of response to subunit inactivated influenza vaccine. Findings and limits, study-wide: Authors suggested that a seasonal influenza vaccination recruits few new T cells each time.

This CDR3 comprises 17 residues. V gave up 6 bases and J gave up 4 bases; unmatched junction bases: 15. CDR1 and CDR2 (germline): MNHNS, SASEGT. As regards this clonotype: Its antigen is currently unknown.

TCRdb processed the RT-PCR reads anew with MiXCR; each CDR3 protein has one entry. The table shows 550,000 to 800,000 distinct CDR3 sequences, with 15% to 18% occurring only once. The receptor was isolated from a man between 50 and 59 years old who received an inactivated influenza vaccine. This chain connects TRBV6-1 to TRBJ2-3, with TRBD2 identical over 8 bases. The sequencing here drew on PBMCs from blood, taken approximately 12 days after vaccination. As DNA, the CDR3 is TGTGCCAGCAGCCCCACGTGGAGCGGGGGACGTCCAGATACGCAGTATTTT. It specifies CASSPTWSGGRPDTQYF.